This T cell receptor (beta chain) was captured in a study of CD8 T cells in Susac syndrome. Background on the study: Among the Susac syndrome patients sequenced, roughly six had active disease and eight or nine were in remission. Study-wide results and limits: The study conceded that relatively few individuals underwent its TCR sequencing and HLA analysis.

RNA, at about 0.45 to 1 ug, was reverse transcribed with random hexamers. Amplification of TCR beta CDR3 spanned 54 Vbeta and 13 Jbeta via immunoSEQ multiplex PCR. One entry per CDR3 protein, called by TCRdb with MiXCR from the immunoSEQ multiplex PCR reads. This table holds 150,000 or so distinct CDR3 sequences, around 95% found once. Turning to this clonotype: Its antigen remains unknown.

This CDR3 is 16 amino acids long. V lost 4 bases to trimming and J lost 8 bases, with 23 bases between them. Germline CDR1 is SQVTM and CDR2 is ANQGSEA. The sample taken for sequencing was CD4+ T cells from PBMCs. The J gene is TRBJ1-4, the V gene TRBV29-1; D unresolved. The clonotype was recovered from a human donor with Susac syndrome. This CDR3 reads CSVVTRGPFGVEKLFF. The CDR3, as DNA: TGCAGCGTTGTCACTAGAGGGCCGTTCGGCGTGGAAAAACTGTTTTTT.